These T cell receptor beta chains were read from a single sample in a study of blood T cells in healthy people across ages. TCRdb recomputed calls from the 5' RACE reads with MiXCR, one row per CDR3 protein. The sample contains roughly 1,000,000 distinct CDR3 sequences, 20% to 25% of which appear only once. These data were also reused for a study on T cells of mothers and their children.

Sequenced sample: blood. These receptors originate from a girl aged 2 to 9 in good health. The CDR3 runs from the conserved cysteine through the conserved F or W. A D gene is named only where the DNA matches it firmly. A row's size may be missing; if present it is once, few, many or a size class.

size: many; D: TRBD1; V: TRBV16; J: TRBJ1-4; DNA: TGTGCCAGCAGTCCACAGGGGACTAATGAAAAACTGTTTTTT; CDR3: CASSPQGTNEKLFF
size: few; D: TRBD2; V: TRBV20-1; J: TRBJ2-1; DNA: TGCAGTGCTAGGGGACTAGCGGGGATCTACAATGAGCAGTTCTTC; CDR3: CSARGLAGIYNEQFF
size: NA; D: TRBD1; V: TRBV20-1; J: TRBJ2-1; DNA: TGCAGTGCTAGAGTTGGGACAGGGGATGTGGATGAGCAGTTCTTC; CDR3: CSARVGTGDVDEQFF
size: few; D: TRBD2; V: TRBV20-1; J: TRBJ2-5; DNA: TGCAGTGCTGGGGCGGGGGTCGATGGGTGGTCGGCCCAGTACTTC; CDR3: CSAGAGVDGWSAQYF
size: few; D: NA; V: TRBV13; J: TRBJ1-6; DNA: TGTGCCAGCAGCCCCACCGATACTTCGACGGAGGGAGGTTCACCCCTCCACTTT; CDR3: CASSPTDTSTEGGSPLHF
size: few; D: TRBD2; V: TRBV5-4; J: TRBJ2-5; DNA: TGTGCCAGCAGTCAGACTAGCGGGAGACAAGAGACCCAGTACTTC; CDR3: CASSQTSGRQETQYF
size: NA; D: TRBD1; V: TRBV6-5; J: TRBJ1-2; DNA: TGTGCCGGCAGTTACGAGGGGGCCTATGGCTACACCTTC; CDR3: CAGSYEGAYGYTF
size: few; D: NA; V: TRBV11-3; J: TRBJ2-2; DNA: TGTGCCAGCAGCCCTCGGGGGCTTTGGGGCGGGGAGCTGTTTTTT; CDR3: CASSPRGLWGGELFF
size: few; D: TRBD1; V: TRBV5-1; J: TRBJ2-7; DNA: TGCGCCAGCAGCCAGGGGGCTAGGTGGTACGAGCAGTACTTC; CDR3: CASSQGARWYEQYF
size: NA; D: NA; V: TRBV9; J: TRBJ2-2; DNA: TGTGCCAGCAGCACCCGATGGGGTCCGGGACTCCTGAACACCGGGGAGCTGTTTTTT; CDR3: CASSTRWGPGLLNTGELFF
size: NA; D: NA; V: TRBV18; J: TRBJ1-2; DNA: TGTGCCAGCTCACCACGAGCAGACCTTCCTGGCTACACCTTC; CDR3: CASSPRADLPGYTF